One and the same sample provided the 30 T cell receptor beta chains below, sequenced in a study of cytomegalovirus exposure and HLA in healthy donors. PCR primers comprised 60 Vbeta and 13 Jbeta primers. Here immunoSEQ multiplex PCR was the method, and the copy in TCRdb shows in-frame clones only, minus some. The repertoire consists of roughly 150,000 clones, with 60% to 80% occurring once and the leading ten covering about 11%. What was sequenced was PBMCs. The source is a man between 18 and 29 years old in good health and CMV-seropositive.

This rearrangement joins TRBV19 to TRBJ2-7; 11 bases map to TRBD2. V shed 3 bases, J shed 3 bases, and the junction held 16 bases outside the gene matches. Germline values: CDR1 LNHDA, CDR2 SQIVND (reference sequence). This CDR3 has 19 residues. The CDR3 DNA reads as TGTGCCAGTAGTATCAAGGGACTAGCGGAAACCGCCGAATTCTACGAGCAGTACTTC. Translation: CASSIKGLAETAEFYEQYF.

This clone was detected only a few times. The J gene is TRBJ2-7, the V gene TRBV19; the match to TRBD1 covers 8 bases. Germline V gene sequence: CDR1 LNHDA, CDR2 SQIVND (reference sequence). This CDR3 is 12 amino acids long. V lost 10 bases to trimming and J lost 2 bases; unmatched junction nucleotides: 4. CDR3 protein: CATKTGAYEQYF. CDR3 DNA: TGTGCCACTAAGACAGGGGCCTACGAGCAGTACTTC.

The chain carries TRBV7-3 and TRBJ2-7, with D hard to call. Germline V gene data show CDR1 as SGHTA and CDR2 as FQGTGA. Trimming removed 1 base from V and 4 bases from J, with 5 bases in between. The CDR3 length is 12 residues. The CDR3 nucleotides are TGTGCCAGCAGCTTAATCGCGTACGAGCAGTACTTC. Its translation: CASSLIAYEQYF.

The CDR3 sequence: CASQRGQTLDNEQFF. DNA for the CDR3: TGTGCCAGCCAACGGGGACAGACCTTAGACAATGAGCAGTTCTTC. The J gene is TRBJ2-1, the V gene TRBV2; 7 bases map to TRBD1. With V trimmed by 8 bases and J by 5 bases, 12 bases remained unmatched. There are 15 residues in the CDR3. Germline CDR1 reads SNHLY; CDR2 reads FYNNEI.

V is TRBV28 and J is TRBJ2-1; TRBD2 matches at 7 bases. Losses at the gene ends were 6 bases for V and 0 bases for J; bases not matched to a gene: 8. Germline CDR1 MDHEN, CDR2 SYDVKM. The CDR3 is 16 residues long. The CDR3 DNA follows: TGTGCCAGCAGCTCCTTGGGGGGGAGCTCCTACAATGAGCAGTTCTTC. Amino acid sequence: CASSSLGGSSYNEQFF.

The chain couples TRBV6-4 to TRBJ1-1, with 9 bases that match TRBD1. The CDR3 length is 14 residues. The ends lost 4 bases at V and 3 bases at J; junction bases unmatched: 3. In germline, CDR1 is MRHNA, CDR2 SNTAGT. Written as DNA, the CDR3 is TGTGCCAGCAGTGTAAGGACAGGGGACACTGAAGCTTTCTTT. Protein: CASSVRTGDTEAFF.

A few counts support this clone. This rearrangement joins TRBV10-1 to TRBJ2-1; the D is unclear. This CDR3 contains 14 residues. V shed 2 bases and J shed 6 bases, with 11 bases lying between them. The germline gives CDR1 WNHNN, CDR2 SYGVQD (reference sequence). CDR3 sequence: CASSEGGKSNEQFF. Here the CDR3 DNA reads TGCGCCAGCAGTGAGGGTGGCAAGTCCAATGAGCAGTTCTTC.

The V call is TRBV9, the J call TRBJ2-2, with 8 nucleotides matching TRBD2. Germline CDR1 and CDR2: SGDLS and YYNGEE. Trimming at V came to 1 base and at J to 5 bases, leaving 4 bases not matched to a gene. The CDR3 is 15 amino acids. The CDR3 sequence: CASSVSGTRTGELFF. DNA for the CDR3: TGTGCCAGCAGCGTAAGCGGGACTAGAACCGGGGAGCTGTTTTTT.

The V gene is TRBV11-1, the J gene TRBJ1-4, with 8 bases lining up with TRBD1. CDR1 and CDR2 from the germline V gene are SGHAT and FQDESV (reference sequence). Germline trimming cut 7 bases from V and 0 bases from J; bases unmatched to any gene: 10. The CDR3 runs 17 residues. CDR3: CASTGQGRAATNEKLFF. The CDR3 nucleotides are TGTGCCAGCACCGGACAGGGTAGAGCTGCAACTAATGAAAAACTGTTTTTT.

The chain employs TRBV29-1 and TRBJ1-2, with no clear D. CDR1 SQVTM and CDR2 ANQGSEA come from the germline V gene. The CDR3 covers 13 residues. V was shortened by 6 bases and J by 4 bases, with 15 bases between the two germline ends. The CDR3 region is CSVPPEEVYGYTF. CDR3 DNA sequence: TGCAGCGTGCCCCCGGAGGAAGTCTATGGCTACACCTTC.

This chain joins TRBV5-1 and TRBJ2-2; 10 nucleotides match TRBD1. The CDR3 loop spans 19 amino acids. The V gene end was trimmed by 2 bases and the J gene end by 6 bases; junction bases not matched to a gene: 16. Germline V gives CDR1 SGHRS, CDR2 YFSETQ. CDR3 sequence (DNA): TGCGCCAGCAGCTTCTTCGGGACAGGGGTCGTACGGCCCCCCGGGGAGCTGTTTTTT. Its translation is CASSFFGTGVVRPPGELFF.

This clone was seen more than once but under ten times. J is TRBJ2-5 and V is TRBV5-4; maybe TRBD2 (5 bases). The CDR3 totals 12 residues. The germline V gene has CDR1 SGHNT and CDR2 YYREEE (reference sequence). Trimming removed 0 bases from V and 5 bases from J, with 5 bases in between. The CDR3 sequence is CASSLAGETQYF. For the CDR3, the DNA is TGTGCCAGCAGCTTGGCGGGGGAGACCCAGTACTTC. Based on the CDR3 plus reference TRBV5-4 and TRBJ2-5, the full variable domain is ETGVTQSPTHLIKTRGQQVTLRCSSQSGHNTVSWYQQALGQGPQFIFQYYREEENGRGNFPPRFSGLQFPNYSSELNVNALELDDSALYLCASSLAGETQYFGPGTRLLVL.

Only a few counts were recorded for this clone. The chain uses TRBV6-6 and TRBJ2-1, with D possibly being TRBD1 (5 bases). Germline loops: CDR1 MNHNY, CDR2 SVGAGI (reference sequence). The CDR3 runs 12 residues. V was trimmed by 6 bases and J by 8 bases, leaving 11 bases between them. This CDR3 reads CASRWGGYEQFF. CDR3 nucleotide sequence: TGTGCCAGCAGATGGGGCGGCTATGAGCAGTTCTTC.

The chain uses TRBV2 and TRBJ2-1; D gene unclear. V lost 4 bases and J lost 0, with 10 bases in between. CDR1 SNHLY and CDR2 FYNNEI come from the germline V gene. The CDR3 has 15 residues. CDR3 nucleotides: TGTGCCAGCAGTGTTCTTACGAGCTCCTACAATGAGCAGTTCTTC. It is translated as CASSVLTSSYNEQFF.

This clone was detected a few times. The chain is built from TRBV6-6 and TRBJ1-6; D gene unclear. The V gene's germline CDR1 is MNHNY and CDR2 SVGAGI (reference sequence). The CDR3 covers 14 residues. V was trimmed by 7 bases and J by 10 bases, leaving 17 bases between them. This chain's CDR3 is CASIERAGRSPLHF. Here the CDR3 DNA reads TGTGCCAGCATCGAGAGGGCCGGTCGGTCACCCCTCCACTTT.

The V call is TRBV4-1, the J call TRBJ1-1; TRBD1 is a possible D gene (6 bases). Germline CDR1 is MGHRA and CDR2 is YSYEKL. The V end was cut by 2 bases, the J end by 4 bases, with 17 bases between. CDR3 length: 16 residues. Here the CDR3 DNA reads TGCGCCAGCAGCCAAAGATCGGGCAGAGGGGGCACTGAAGCTTTCTTT. It encodes CASSQRSGRGGTEAFF.

CDR3 residues: CASSLWGAENTIYF. The CDR3 DNA sequence: TGTGCCAGCAGTTTATGGGGGGCGGAAAACACCATATATTTT. The J gene is TRBJ1-3, the V gene TRBV28, with D possibly matching TRBD1 (6 bases). The germline V and J ends were trimmed by 0 bases and 6 bases, with 9 bases remaining between them. Germline CDR1 reads MDHEN; CDR2 reads SYDVKM. CDR3 length: 14 residues.

The chain uses TRBV6-1 and TRBJ2-5, with D hard to call. Germline loops: CDR1 MNHNS, CDR2 SASEGT. The CDR3 contains 11 residues. Deletions cut 7 bases from V and 5 bases from J, with 8 bases between. In DNA form, the CDR3 reads TGTGCCAGCACGAGAACCGAGACCCAGTACTTC. Protein product: CASTRTETQYF.

The chain is built from TRBV18 and TRBJ2-3; the D gene is possibly TRBD2 (6 bases). Germline V gene sequence: CDR1 KGHSH, CDR2 LQKENI. V was clipped by 4 bases and J by 2 bases, with 28 bases between them. The CDR3 covers 20 residues. For the CDR3, the DNA is TGTGCCAGCTCACTAGAATCGGGACTTACTAGACGCCTAACCACAGATACGCAGTATTTT. Translating it yields CASSLESGLTRRLTTDTQYF.

The chain has TRBV4-2 and TRBJ2-1; maybe TRBD2 (6 bases). CDR1 and CDR2 (germline): LGHNA, YNFKEQ. The CDR3 has 15 residues. Trimming left V 1 base short and J 8 bases short, with 15 bases between. DNA of the CDR3: TGTGCCAGCAGCCAAGCCGGGACTCCACTCGATGAGCAGTTCTTC. It translates to CASSQAGTPLDEQFF.

V and J are TRBV19 and TRBJ2-7; D might be TRBD1 (5 bases). This CDR3 has 11 residues. Per the germline V gene, CDR1 is LNHDA and CDR2 is SQIVND (reference sequence). V was trimmed by 8 bases and J by 2 bases, leaving 7 bases between them. The CDR3 loop reads CASGQAYEQYF. The CDR3 DNA reads TGTGCCAGTGGACAAGCCTACGAGCAGTACTTC.

This clone turned up a few times. This chain uses TRBV5-1 with TRBJ1-1, with D tentatively TRBD1 (5 bases). Trimming left V 4 bases short and J 3 bases short, with 13 bases between. The germline V gene has CDR1 SGHRS and CDR2 YFSETQ. This CDR3 comprises 14 residues. In nucleotides, the CDR3 is TGCGCCAGCAGCGTGACAGCTGCGGACACTGAAGCTTTCTTT. Translating gives CASSVTAADTEAFF. The full variable domain, completed using reference TRBV5-1 and TRBJ1-1, is KAGVTQTPRYLIKTRGQQVTLSCSPISGHRSVSWYQQTPGQGLQFLFEYFSETQRNKGNFPGRFSGRQFSNSRSEMNVSTLELGDSALYLCASSVTAADTEAFFGQGTRLTVV.

The CDR3 here is CSSVADPSSTDTQYF. The CDR3 nucleotides are TGCAGCTCAGTAGCGGACCCCTCTAGCACAGATACGCAGTATTTT. The chain has TRBV29-1 and TRBJ2-3; a weak D match, TRBD2 (6 bases). The CDR3 spans 15 residues. Trimming stripped 8 bases from V and 0 bases from J, with 18 bases between. Per the germline V gene, CDR1 is SQVTM and CDR2 is ANQGSEA.

This chain connects TRBV28 to TRBJ1-2; tentatively, D is TRBD1 (5 bases). Germline V CDR1 and CDR2: MDHEN, SYDVKM. Between the trimmed V and J ends, which lost 3 bases and 1 base, there was a span of 12 bases. This CDR3 is 15 amino acids long. In nucleotides, the CDR3 is TGTGCCAGCAGTTTGGGGGGACCGATTAACTATGGCTACACCTTC. Translation gives CASSLGGPINYGYTF.

This chain uses TRBV5-1 with TRBJ1-4; D might be TRBD1 (6 bases). The CDR3 is 15 residues long. Trimming took off 5 bases at V and 2 bases at J, with 13 bases between the two ends. CDR1 is SGHRS and CDR2 is YFSETQ in the germline V gene. CDR3: CASRNEGGTNEKLFF. The CDR3 DNA sequence: TGCGCCAGCAGAAACGAGGGGGGGACTAATGAAAAACTGTTTTTT.

This chain links TRBV19 with TRBJ2-7; 11 positions match TRBD1. J lost 3 bases, V lost 3 bases, and 4 bases had no gene match. The CDR3 consists of 15 residues. Per the germline V gene, CDR1 is LNHDA and CDR2 is SQIVND (reference sequence). The CDR3 reads CASSMKGQGDYEQYF. The CDR3 DNA follows: TGTGCCAGTAGTATGAAGGGACAGGGGGACTACGAGCAGTACTTC.

This clone was detected only a few times. The chain uses TRBV6-4 and TRBJ2-2; D is ambiguous. The CDR3 sequence is 16 residues long. Germline V gene sequence: CDR1 MRHNA, CDR2 SNTAGT. The germline V and J ends were trimmed by 4 bases and 0 bases, with 12 bases remaining between them. DNA of the CDR3: TGTGCCAGCAGTGCTACCCCCGGGTCGAACACCGGGGAGCTGTTTTTT. Its translation: CASSATPGSNTGELFF.

This clone was observed a handful of times. The V call is TRBV7-9, the J call TRBJ2-7; TRBD1 matches 11 bases. The CDR3 is made up of 15 amino acids. Per germline, CDR1 SEHNR and CDR2 FQNEAQ (reference sequence). V trimming: 5 bases; J trimming: 5 bases; junction bases outside the gene matches: 8. The CDR3: CASSDQRDRGNEQYF. The CDR3 DNA sequence: TGTGCCAGCAGCGATCAAAGGGACAGGGGGAACGAGCAGTACTTC.

This chain links TRBV30 with TRBJ1-2; D is undetermined. The CDR3 totals 13 residues. Trimming left V 0 bases short and J 4 bases short, with 9 bases between. Germline CDR1 GTSNPN, CDR2 SVGIG (reference sequence). The CDR3 DNA sequence: TGTGCCTGGAGTGTATCCCAGTCCTATGGCTACACCTTC. Amino acid sequence: CAWSVSQSYGYTF.

This clone was counted between two and nine times. The CDR3 region is CASSPDEILANTGELFF. The DNA for the CDR3 is TGCGCCAGCAGCCCCGACGAGATACTAGCGAACACCGGGGAGCTGTTTTTT. The chain is built from TRBV5-1 and TRBJ2-2; maybe TRBD2 (5 bases). V lost 4 bases and J 0 bases, leaving 16 bases between the germline ends. CDR1 is SGHRS and CDR2 is YFSETQ in the germline V gene. The CDR3 sequence is 17 residues long.